The present T cell receptor (beta chain) was sequenced within a study of T cell responses to AZD1222 COVID-19 vaccine. Study results and limitations: Among spike-specific TCRs, nearly half reportedly target unmutated variant regions. Donor demographics were predominantly white British with a female majority; clonal diversity may be underestimated. CD4 TCRs associated with vaccination spanned spike, dominating at 160-218 and 743-854.

The repertoire was sequenced with immunoSEQ multiplex PCR; TCRdb's copy has only in-frame clones and lacks some. The data show 110,000 or so clones, with about 89% seen just once and about 7.4% held by the top ten. The table lists this clone with a count of one. As yet, its antigen is unknown. This CDR3 is 16 amino acids long. V was pared by 1 base and J by 5 bases, with 5 bases of the junction left unmatched. Germline assignment: CDR1 LGHNA and CDR2 YNFKEQ. The sequenced sample was peripheral blood, obtained 28 days after the second AZD1222 dose. J is TRBJ2-3 and V is TRBV4-2; 11 bases match TRBD2. The origin of this receptor is an adult who received the AZD1222 COVID-19 vaccine. CDR3 in DNA: TGTGCCAGCAGCCAAGCACTAGCGGGAGCTGGAGATACGCAGTATTTT. The encoded protein is CASSQALAGAGDTQYF.